This T cell receptor beta chain comes out of a study of vaccination and CD4 T cells after COVID-19. Study background: Two-dose vaccination with either BNT162b2 or mRNA-1273 was given to participants. Blood was drawn a median 72 days post second dose, range 14 to 241.

The treatment was: approximately nine-day PBMC culture with coronavirus spike peptide pools or control peptides (ViraFEST assay). As concerns this clonotype: Its antigen is unidentified.

Cultured CD4+ T-cell DNA underwent Oncomine TCR Beta short-read sequencing. One entry per CDR3 protein, called by TCRdb with MiXCR from the PCR reads. The sample shows approximately 10,000 distinct CDR3 sequences, roughly 59% of them seen only once. This CDR3 region has 13 residues. With 4 bases clipped from V and 6 bases from J, the junction kept 4 bases outside the gene matches. From germline, CDR1 is SGHTA and CDR2 FQGTGA. The V call is TRBV7-3, the J call TRBJ2-3; 7 bases agree with TRBD1. Material: CD4+ T cells from blood, cultured in vitro. This clonotype was sampled from a human donor who had recovered from COVID-19. DNA for the CDR3: TGTGCCAGCAGCTCGACAGGGCCCGATACGCAGTATTTT. Translated, it gives CASSSTGPDTQYF.